A single TCR beta chain is shown here with its context. The germline V gene has CDR1 MNHEY and CDR2 SVGAGI. There are 13 residues in the CDR3. With V trimmed by 5 bases and J by 8 bases, 5 bases remained unmatched. The sample belongs to a study of blood T cell repertoires in COVID-19. In the source study's methods: Amplification of reference gene primers was used by the study to estimate nucleated cell counts. Generated by immunoSEQ multiplex PCR, the TCRdb table keeps only in-frame clones and is missing some. That table is the source of V, J and clone size, and D and trimming were worked out from the DNA. The sample has under 200,000 clones, about nine tenths seen once; the top ten hold roughly 2.1%.

Sequencing was performed on peripheral blood. The chain recombines TRBV6-5 with TRBJ1-2; 10 bases match TRBD1. This sequence originates from a man aged 18-30 years with acute or convalescent COVID-19. Written as DNA, the CDR3 is TGTGCCAGCAGTCATGGACAGGGGGGCGGCTACACCTTC. Translation: CASSHGQGGGYTF.